This T cell receptor (beta chain) was sequenced for a study of blood T cell repertoires in COVID-19 (dated by TCRdb to 2018 to 2020). Background for the entire study: Collaborator samples came from the United States, Italy and Spain and covered acute and convalescent phases of COVID-19. The material from the prospective study consisted of cDNA or gDNA derived from T cells, B-cell-depleted T cells, or PBMCs. Deeply sampled blood TCRbeta repertoires from subjects exposed to, actively infected with, or recovered from COVID-19 were included in the dataset. The repertoires were released in a freely available public database meant as a resource for research on the immune response to SARS-CoV-2. The samples were drawn from the first 160 participants of the ongoing ImmuneRACE study and from 950 to 1,500 subjects provided by 6 global collaborators. A de-identified subject ID, COVID-19 status, age in years and sex were almost always included in the sample metadata. Where available, HLA class I and class II types were taken from metadata supplied by the sample provider and were not determined by assay-based typing.

At one collaborating source in Seattle, patients were enrolled during active infection and were followed longitudinally through the course of disease. The collaborating institutions used their own protocols to collect whole blood in K2EDTA tubes. For TCRbeta analysis, collaborator samples were shipped as frozen whole blood, as isolated PBMCs, or as DNA extracted from either sample type. About this clone itself: No antigen is known for it. Base qualities are not recorded, but no much larger clone differs from it by a single base.

Broader findings and caveats from the paper: The quantity of clinical and demographic metadata differed by source and by participant and was supplied without curation.

Spanning cysteine to phenylalanine, the CDR3 consists of 15 amino acids. Only the CDR3 portion is preserved as DNA: 45 bases, with reading frame beginning at the first base. Relative to germline, V is 3 bases shorter and J is 4 bases shorter, with 13 bases between their ends. Taken from the germline V gene, the CDR1 and CDR2 loops are KGHSH and LQKENI. The immunoSEQ Assay, a bias-controlled multiplex PCR, was used to amplify TCRbeta CDR3 regions from genomic DNA. In the paper's pipeline: Nucleated cell counts per sample were estimated from amplification of reference gene primers within the assay. Sequence reads were collapsed and filtered to measure the absolute abundance of every unique TCRbeta CDR3 rearrangement. For each sample, productive Simpson clonality was calculated by taking the square root of Simpson's diversity index across productive rearrangements. TCRdb stores this immuneACCESS table with in-frame sequences only. Part of the clones is absent; in the studies checked, under half of the shortfall reflects unresolved V genes, and no reason is known for the rest. The V and J calls and clone size were taken over from that table, and D and trimming were inferred from the DNA. In this sample the table shows a few hundred thousand clones, roughly 90% of which occur a single time. Together, the top ten hold around 2.3% of the sample.

The sequence came from a woman aged 55-69 years with COVID-19, enrolled during active disease. The sequencing sample was made of peripheral blood. The chain was built from TRBV18 and TRBJ1-3; the D gene lacks a confident call. The nucleotides are TGTGCCAGCTCACCTGCCGAGGCCAGCGGAAACACCATATATTTT. This codes for CASSPAEASGNTIYF.